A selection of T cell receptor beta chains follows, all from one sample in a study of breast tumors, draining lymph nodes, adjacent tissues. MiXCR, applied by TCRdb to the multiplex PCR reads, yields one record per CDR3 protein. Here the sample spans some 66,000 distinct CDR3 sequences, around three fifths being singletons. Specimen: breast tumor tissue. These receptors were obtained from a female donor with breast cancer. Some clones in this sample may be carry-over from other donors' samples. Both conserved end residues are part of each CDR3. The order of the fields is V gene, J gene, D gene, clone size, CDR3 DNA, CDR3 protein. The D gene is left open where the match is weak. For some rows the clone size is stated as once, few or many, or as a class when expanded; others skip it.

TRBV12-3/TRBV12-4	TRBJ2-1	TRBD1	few	TGTGCCAGCAGTTTCGGGGGACAGGGGAAAGATGAGCAGTTCTTC	CASSFGGQGKDEQFF
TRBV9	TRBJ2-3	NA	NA	TGTGCCAGCAGCGTAGGACCCGGACAGGGACTAACCACAGATACGCAGTATTTT	CASSVGPGQGLTTDTQYF
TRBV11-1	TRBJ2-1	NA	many	TGTGCCAGCAGCTCCTCCCCGGGCAGGAATCGGCAAAATGAGCAGTTCTTC	CASSSSPGRNRQNEQFF
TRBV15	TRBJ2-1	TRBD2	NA	TGTGCCACCAGCAGAGGAGGGGCTAGCGGGAGCGGCTACAATGAGCAGTTCTTC	CATSRGGASGSGYNEQFF
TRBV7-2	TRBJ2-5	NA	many	TGTGCCAGCAGCTTAGGTGTCGAGGGGGGGGAGACCCAGTACTTC	CASSLGVEGGETQYF
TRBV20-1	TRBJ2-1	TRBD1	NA	TGCAGTGCTAGAGGTGACACGGGACAGATCTACAATGAGCAGTTCTTC	CSARGDTGQIYNEQFF
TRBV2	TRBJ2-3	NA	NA	TGTGCCAGCAGCGAGCGGAACACAGATACGCAGTATTTT	CASSERNTDTQYF
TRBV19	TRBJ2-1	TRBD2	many	TGTGCCAGCGGGGGGGACAATGAGCAGTTCTTC	CASGGDNEQFF
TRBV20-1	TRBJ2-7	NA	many	TGCAGTGCTCCAAACAGGGTGGGCTCCTACGAGCAGTACTTC	CSAPNRVGSYEQYF
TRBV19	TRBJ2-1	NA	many	TGTGCCAGTAGTATAACGGCACGGGGCGGGAACAATGAGCAGTTCTTC	CASSITARGGNNEQFF
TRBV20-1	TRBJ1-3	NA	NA	TGCAGTGCTAGAGGACGGAGGCCAAACACCATATATTTT	CSARGRRPNTIYF
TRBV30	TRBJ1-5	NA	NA	TGTGCCTGGAGGGGACCACCGGGGGGTCAGCCCCAGCATTTT	CAWRGPPGGQPQHF
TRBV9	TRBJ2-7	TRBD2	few	TGTGCCAGCAGCACATCAGGACTAGCGGGACCCTACGCGCAGTACTTC	CASSTSGLAGPYAQYF
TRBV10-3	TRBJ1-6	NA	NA	TGTGCCATCAGCCTCGACTCAGGGGTTTCACCCCTCCACTTT	CAISLDSGVSPLHF
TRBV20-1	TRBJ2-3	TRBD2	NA	TGCAGTGCTAGAAACCCCGGGACTAGCGGGAGTGTTAGAGATACGCAGTATTTT	CSARNPGTSGSVRDTQYF
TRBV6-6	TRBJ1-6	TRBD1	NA	TGTGCCAGCAGTTTTCTGCTAGGACAGGGCAATTCACCCCTCCACTTT	CASSFLLGQGNSPLHF
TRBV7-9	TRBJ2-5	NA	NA	TGTGCCAGCAGCCCTCCGCGGGGGCCCGCGCCCAGAGAGACCCAGTACTTC	CASSPPRGPAPRETQYF
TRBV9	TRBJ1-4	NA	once	TGTGCCAGCAGCGTCGGTCAGGGAGGGGGTTCTAATGAAAAACTGTTTTTT	CASSVGQGGGSNEKLFF
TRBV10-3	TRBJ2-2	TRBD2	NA	TGTGCCATCAGTGGGACTAGCGGGGAGCTGTTTTTT	CAISGTSGELFF
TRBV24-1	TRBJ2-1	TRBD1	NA	TGTGCCACCAGTGGACTGCCGGGACAGGGATACAATGAGCAGTTCTTC	CATSGLPGQGYNEQFF
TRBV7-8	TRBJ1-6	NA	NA	TGTGCCAGCAGCTTAGTGTCAGGGGATAATAATTCACCCCTCCACTTT	CASSLVSGDNNSPLHF
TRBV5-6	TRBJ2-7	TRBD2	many	TGTGCCAGCAGCCCGGGAGGGTCGGTGAGCCCCTACGAGCAGTACTTC	CASSPGGSVSPYEQYF
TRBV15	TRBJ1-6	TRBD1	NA	TGTGCCACCAGCAGAGTGGTGGCAGGGGGGTCACCCCTCCACTTT	CATSRVVAGGSPLHF